Sequencing of this TCR beta chain was carried out in a study of shared clonotypes between healthy human individuals. Study results and limitations: Clonotypes shared by all four donors outscored non-shared clonotypes in generation probability. With several donors compared, around 5% of naive CD4 clonotypes were shared. Naive subsets generally had larger estimated richness than memory subsets.

Regarding this clone: The antigen remains undetermined.

Splitting of each subset's genomic DNA was done evenly across several immunoSEQ plates. Profiled with immunoSEQ multiplex PCR; TCRdb holds only in-frame clones, not every one. The sample lists roughly 1,800,000 clones, less than 95% occurring once. Naive CD8 cells lacked CD45RO and underwent positive selection for CCR7, leaving out terminally differentiated effector memory CD45RA+ cells. Germline V CDR1 and CDR2: ENHRY, SYGVKD. The CDR3 totals 20 residues. The junction had 13 bases not matched to a gene; V was cut back by 3 bases and J by 1 base. This clonotype was obtained from a man in his late teens or twenties in good health. Sequences were obtained from naive CD8+ T cells sorted from blood. The chain has TRBV10-3 and TRBJ1-6, with 9 nucleotides matching TRBD1. DNA for the CDR3: TGTGCCATCAGTGAAGAATATACCGGACAGGGGAGATCCTATAATTCACCCCTCCACTTT. Residues: CAISEEYTGQGRSYNSPLHF.